This T cell receptor (beta chain) was sequenced in a study of blood T cell repertoires in COVID-19. Across the study: Material from acute and convalescent COVID-19 was sourced from the United States, Italy and Spain. T cells, B-cell-depleted T cells, or PBMCs supplied cDNA or gDNA.

This clone was observed a handful of times. In the original processing: Reference gene primer amplification gave nucleated cell count estimates. Sequenced by immunoSEQ multiplex PCR; TCRdb stores in-frame clones only, minus some. V, J and clone size are those of that table, while D and trimming were read from the DNA. Counted here are under 250,000 clones, more than 65% occurring once; the ten biggest clones make up about 2.4%. J lost 7 bases, V lost 4 bases, and 17 bases had no gene match. In germline, CDR1 is SGDLS, CDR2 YYNGEE. The CDR3 has 17 residues. The origin of this receptor is a woman aged 60-70 years with acute or convalescent COVID-19. The chain has TRBV9 and TRBJ1-2; 9 bases are shared with TRBD1. Sequenced sample: peripheral blood. This chain's CDR3 is CASSPQAGGTGIFGYTF. CDR3 coding DNA: TGTGCCAGCAGCCCCCAGGCCGGAGGGACAGGGATATTTGGCTACACCTTC.